Presented here are 11 T cell receptor beta chains from one specimen sequenced in a study of blood T cell repertoires in COVID-19. Generated by immunoSEQ multiplex PCR, the TCRdb table keeps only in-frame clones and is missing some. The sample carries around 100,000 clones, roughly 83% recorded once. The sample taken for sequencing was peripheral blood. These receptors were collected from a woman in her 70s with acute or convalescent COVID-19.

The chain carries TRBV5-4 and TRBJ2-1; weak D call: TRBD2 (5 bases). Trimming took 1 base from V and 7 from J, leaving 9 bases between them. Looked up from germline, CDR1 is SGHNT and CDR2 is YYREEE (reference sequence). This CDR3 is 13 amino acids long. DNA of the CDR3: TGTGCCAGCAGCTTGACTAGTAGGAATGAGCAGTTCTTC. The encoded protein is CASSLTSRNEQFF.

The chain links TRBV19 to TRBJ2-3; tentatively, D is TRBD1 (6 bases). The V and J ends lost 7 bases and 6 bases respectively, with 17 bases between them. CDR3 length: 14 amino acids. The V gene's germline CDR1 is LNHDA and CDR2 SQIVND (reference sequence). CDR3 sequence: CASTPGQGIDTQYF. The CDR3, as DNA: TGTGCCAGTACCCCGGGACAAGGGATTGATACGCAGTATTTT.

This chain uses TRBV13 with TRBJ2-1; D perhaps matches TRBD2 (6 bases). This CDR3 is built from 15 residues. Germline V CDR1 and CDR2: PRHDT, FYEKMQ (reference sequence). Trimming left V 3 bases short and J 4 bases short, with 13 bases between. In nucleotides, the CDR3 is TGTGCCAGCAGCTTCTCGGTCGGGACTTACAATGAGCAGTTCTTC. This gives the protein CASSFSVGTYNEQFF. Full variable domain (outside the CDR3, taken from reference TRBV13 and TRBJ2-1): AAGVIQSPRHLIKEKRETATLKCYPIPRHDTVYWYQQGPGQDPQFLISFYEKMQSDKGSIPDRFSAQQFSDYHSELNMSSLELGDSALYFCASSFSVGTYNEQFFGPGTRLTVL.

This clone has only one observation. This sequence joins TRBV28 and TRBJ2-7; TRBD1 matches 9 bases. In germline, CDR1 is MDHEN, CDR2 SYDVKM. The CDR3 sequence is 15 residues long. Losses at the gene ends were 1 base for V and 4 bases for J; bases not matched to a gene: 5. CDR3: CASSLSGQGQYEQYF. The DNA for the CDR3 is TGTGCCAGCAGTTTATCGGGACAGGGTCAGTACGAGCAGTACTTC.

The V gene is TRBV29-1, the J gene TRBJ2-1; D perhaps matches TRBD1 (5 bases). This CDR3 is built from 12 residues. Germline CDR1 reads SQVTM; CDR2 reads ANQGSEA. The V end was cut by 8 bases, the J end by 8 bases, with 16 bases between. The CDR3: CSFSGWGDEQFF. CDR3 sequence (DNA): TGCAGCTTCTCTGGATGGGGCGATGAGCAGTTCTTC.

Here the CDR3 reads CASSFLRGQQETQYF. DNA for the CDR3: TGTGCCAGCAGCTTCCTCAGGGGGCAGCAAGAGACCCAGTACTTC. This chain joins TRBV7-9 and TRBJ2-5; 8 positions agree with TRBD1. Germline lookup yields CDR1 SEHNR and CDR2 FQNEAQ (reference sequence). This CDR3 comprises 15 residues. V was pared by 3 bases and J by 2 bases, with 5 bases of the junction left unmatched.

This clone was observed a few times. This chain links TRBV6-5 with TRBJ1-1, with 8 positions matching TRBD1. Losses at the gene ends were 8 bases for V and 5 bases for J; bases not matched to a gene: 7. This CDR3 comprises 13 residues. Germline assignment: CDR1 MNHEY and CDR2 SVGAGI. The CDR3: CASGQGAGTEAFF. As DNA, the CDR3 is TGTGCCAGCGGGCAGGGGGCGGGAACTGAAGCTTTCTTT.

The chain recombines TRBV7-3 with TRBJ2-2, with D unclear. Germline V CDR1 and CDR2: SGHTA, FQGTGA. The V end lost 2 bases, the J end lost 6 bases, and 4 bases lay between the germline ends. This CDR3 is 12 amino acids long. In nucleotides, the CDR3 is TGTGCCAGCAGCTTACGGTCCGGGGAGCTGTTTTTT. Protein product: CASSLRSGELFF.

This clone was detected only a few times. The chain has TRBV14 and TRBJ1-1; TRBD1 matches 8 bases. This CDR3 spans 14 amino acids. Trimming at V came to 5 bases and at J to 4 bases, leaving 6 bases not matched to a gene. Germline V CDR1 and CDR2: SGHDN, FVKESK. The CDR3 here is CASSIRQGLTEAFF. The DNA of the CDR3 is TGTGCCAGCAGCATCCGACAGGGGCTCACTGAAGCTTTCTTT.

V usage is TRBV7-9 and J usage is TRBJ2-1; D possibly corresponds to TRBD1 (5 bases). Between the trimmed V and J ends, which lost 8 bases and 4 bases, there was a span of 18 bases. The CDR3 consists of 15 residues. CDR1 and CDR2 (germline): SEHNR, FQNEAQ (reference sequence). CDR3 DNA: TGTGCCAGCTTTGGTACAGGTGACGTATACAATGAGCAGTTCTTC. Translated: CASFGTGDVYNEQFF.

The chain carries TRBV29-1 and TRBJ1-2, with TRBD1 as a possible D gene (5 bases). The V gene lost 5 bases and the J gene lost 8 bases, with 18 bases spanning the gap. Germline V gene data show CDR1 as SQVTM and CDR2 as ANQGSEA. The CDR3 is made up of 13 amino acids. Written as DNA, the CDR3 is TGCAGCGTTCGACAGAACCCTCTATGGGGCTACACCTTC. It specifies CSVRQNPLWGYTF.